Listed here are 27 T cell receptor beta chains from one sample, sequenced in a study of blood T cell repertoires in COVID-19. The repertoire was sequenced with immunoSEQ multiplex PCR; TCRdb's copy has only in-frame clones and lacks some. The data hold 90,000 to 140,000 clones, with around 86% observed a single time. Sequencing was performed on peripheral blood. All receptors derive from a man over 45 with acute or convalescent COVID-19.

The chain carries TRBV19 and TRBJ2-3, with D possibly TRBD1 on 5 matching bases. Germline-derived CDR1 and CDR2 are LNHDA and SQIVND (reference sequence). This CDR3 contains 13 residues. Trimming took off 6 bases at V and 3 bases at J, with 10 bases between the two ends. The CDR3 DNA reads TGTGCCAGTAGCGACAGCTCGACAGATACGCAGTATTTT. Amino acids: CASSDSSTDTQYF.

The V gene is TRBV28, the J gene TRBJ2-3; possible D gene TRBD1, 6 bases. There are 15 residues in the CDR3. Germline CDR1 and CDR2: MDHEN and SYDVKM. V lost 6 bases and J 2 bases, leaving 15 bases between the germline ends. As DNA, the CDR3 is TGTGCCAGCAGCTCGATCAGGGGAACCACAGATACGCAGTATTTT. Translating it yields CASSSIRGTTDTQYF.

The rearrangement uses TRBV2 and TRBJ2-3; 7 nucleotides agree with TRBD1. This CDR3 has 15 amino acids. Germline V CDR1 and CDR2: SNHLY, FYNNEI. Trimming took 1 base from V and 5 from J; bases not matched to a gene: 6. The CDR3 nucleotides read TGTGCCAGCAGTGAAGAAGCCGGACAGGTAGATACGCAGTATTTT. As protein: CASSEEAGQVDTQYF.

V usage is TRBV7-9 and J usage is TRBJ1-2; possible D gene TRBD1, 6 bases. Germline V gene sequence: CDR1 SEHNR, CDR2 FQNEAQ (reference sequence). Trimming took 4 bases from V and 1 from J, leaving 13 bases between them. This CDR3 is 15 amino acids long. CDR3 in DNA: TGTGCCAGCAGCTCGACAGCCAGGGGTAACTATGGCTACACCTTC. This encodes CASSSTARGNYGYTF.

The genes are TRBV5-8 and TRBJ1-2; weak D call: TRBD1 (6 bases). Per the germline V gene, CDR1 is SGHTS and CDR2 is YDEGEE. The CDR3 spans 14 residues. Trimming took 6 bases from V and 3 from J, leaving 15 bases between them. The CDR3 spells CASTPPDRYYGYTF. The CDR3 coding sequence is TGTGCCAGCACCCCTCCCGACAGGTACTATGGCTACACCTTC.

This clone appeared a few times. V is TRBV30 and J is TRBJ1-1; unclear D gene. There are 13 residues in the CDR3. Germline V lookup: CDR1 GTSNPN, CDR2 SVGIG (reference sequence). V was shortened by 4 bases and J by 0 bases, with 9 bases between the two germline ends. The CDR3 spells CAWMRRMNTEAFF. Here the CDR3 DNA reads TGTGCCTGGATGAGGAGAATGAACACTGAAGCTTTCTTT.

The CDR3, as DNA: TGCGCCAGCAGCTTTTCCAGGGATGCCATGGCTGGCTACACCTTC. Encoded protein: CASSFSRDAMAGYTF. The J gene is TRBJ1-2, the V gene TRBV5-1; D is perhaps TRBD1 (5 bases). CDR3 length: 15 amino acids. Germline V gene lookup returns CDR1 SGHRS and CDR2 YFSETQ. Between the trimmed V and J ends, which lost 2 bases and 7 bases, there was a span of 18 bases.

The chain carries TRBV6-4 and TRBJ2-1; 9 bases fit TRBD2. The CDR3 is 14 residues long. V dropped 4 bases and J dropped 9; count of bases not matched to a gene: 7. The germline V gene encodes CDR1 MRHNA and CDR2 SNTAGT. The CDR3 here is CASSAEREVGEQFF. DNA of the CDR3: TGTGCCAGCAGTGCTGAGCGGGAGGTGGGTGAGCAGTTCTTC.

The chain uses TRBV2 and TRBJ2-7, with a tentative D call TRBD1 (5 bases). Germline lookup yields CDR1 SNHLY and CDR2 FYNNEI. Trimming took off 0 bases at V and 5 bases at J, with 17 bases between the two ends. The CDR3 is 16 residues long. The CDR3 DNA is TGTGCCAGCAGTGAAGCGCGGCAGGGTGCCACTAACGAGCAGTACTTC. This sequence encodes CASSEARQGATNEQYF.

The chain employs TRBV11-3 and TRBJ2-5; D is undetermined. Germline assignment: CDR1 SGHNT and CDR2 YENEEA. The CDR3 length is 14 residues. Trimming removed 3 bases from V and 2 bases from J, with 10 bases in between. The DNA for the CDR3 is TGTGCCAGCAGCTTGAGTAGTTTACAAGAGACCCAGTACTTC. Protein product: CASSLSSLQETQYF.

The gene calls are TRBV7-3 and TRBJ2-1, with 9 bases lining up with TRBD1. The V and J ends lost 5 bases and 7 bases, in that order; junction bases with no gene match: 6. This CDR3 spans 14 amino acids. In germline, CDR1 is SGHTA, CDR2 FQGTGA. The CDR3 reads CASSKDRGINEQFF. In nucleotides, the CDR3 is TGTGCCAGCAGCAAAGACAGGGGGATAAATGAGCAGTTCTTC. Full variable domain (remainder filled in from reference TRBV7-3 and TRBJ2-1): GAGVSQTPSNKVTEKGKYVELRCDPISGHTALYWYRQSLGQGPEFLIYFQGTGAADDSGLPNDRFFAVRPEGSVSTLKIQRTERGDSAVYLCASSKDRGINEQFFGPGTRLTVL.

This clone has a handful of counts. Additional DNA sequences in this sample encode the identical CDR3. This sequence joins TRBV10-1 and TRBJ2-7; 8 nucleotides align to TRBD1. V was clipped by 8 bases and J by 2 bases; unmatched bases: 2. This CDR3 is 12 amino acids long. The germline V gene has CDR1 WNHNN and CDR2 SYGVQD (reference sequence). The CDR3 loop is CASGTGTYEQYF. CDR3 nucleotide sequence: TGCGCCAGCGGGACAGGAACCTACGAGCAGTACTTC.

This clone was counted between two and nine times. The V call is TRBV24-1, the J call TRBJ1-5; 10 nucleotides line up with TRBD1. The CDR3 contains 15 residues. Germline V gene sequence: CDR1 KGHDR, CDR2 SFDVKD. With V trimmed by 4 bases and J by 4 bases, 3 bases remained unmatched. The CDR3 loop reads CATSEGQGLNQPQHF. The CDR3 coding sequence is TGTGCCACCAGTGAGGGACAGGGGCTTAATCAGCCCCAGCATTTT.

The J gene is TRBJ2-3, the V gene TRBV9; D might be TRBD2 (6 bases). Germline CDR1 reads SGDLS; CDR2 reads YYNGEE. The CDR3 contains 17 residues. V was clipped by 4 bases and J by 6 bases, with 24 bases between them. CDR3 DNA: TGTGCCAGCAGCCCAGAACCTCGACTAGTTGCCAGGGATACGCAGTATTTT. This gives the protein CASSPEPRLVARDTQYF.

CDR3 sequence reads: CASSDGQGTYEQYF. As DNA, the CDR3 is TGTGCCAGCAGCGACGGACAGGGCACCTACGAGCAGTACTTC. The J gene is TRBJ2-7, the V gene TRBV3-1 (or the pseudogene TRBV3-2), with 8 bases identical to TRBD1. CDR1 and CDR2 from the germline V gene are LGHDT and YNNKEL (reference sequence). After removal of 5 bases from V and 2 bases from J, the junction contained 5 bases not matched to a gene. This CDR3 comprises 14 residues.

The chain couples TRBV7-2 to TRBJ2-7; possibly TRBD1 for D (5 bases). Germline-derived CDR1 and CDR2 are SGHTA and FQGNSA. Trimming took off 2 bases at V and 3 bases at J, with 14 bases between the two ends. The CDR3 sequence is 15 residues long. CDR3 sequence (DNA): TGTGCCAGCAGCTTATCGGCAGGGCCTAACTACGAGCAGTACTTC. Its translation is CASSLSAGPNYEQYF.

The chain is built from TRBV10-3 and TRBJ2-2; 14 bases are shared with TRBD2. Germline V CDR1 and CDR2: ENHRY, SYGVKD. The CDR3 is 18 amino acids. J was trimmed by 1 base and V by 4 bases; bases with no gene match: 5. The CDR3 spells CAISVGLAGVQNTGELFF. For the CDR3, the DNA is TGTGCCATCAGTGTGGGACTAGCGGGGGTCCAGAACACCGGGGAGCTGTTTTTT.

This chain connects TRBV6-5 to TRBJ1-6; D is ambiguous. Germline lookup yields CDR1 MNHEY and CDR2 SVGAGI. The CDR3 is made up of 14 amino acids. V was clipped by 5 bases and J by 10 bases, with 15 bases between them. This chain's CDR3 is CASSRLNKGSPLHF. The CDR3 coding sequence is TGTGCCAGCAGTCGACTAAATAAAGGGTCACCCCTCCACTTT.

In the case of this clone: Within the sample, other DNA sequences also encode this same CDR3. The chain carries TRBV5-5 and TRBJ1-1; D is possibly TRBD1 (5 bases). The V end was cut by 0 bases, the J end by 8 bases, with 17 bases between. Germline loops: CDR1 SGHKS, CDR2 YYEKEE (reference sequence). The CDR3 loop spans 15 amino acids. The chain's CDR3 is CASSLGAGGPREAFF. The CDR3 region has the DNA TGTGCCAGCAGCTTGGGGGCGGGGGGTCCCCGGGAAGCTTTCTTT.

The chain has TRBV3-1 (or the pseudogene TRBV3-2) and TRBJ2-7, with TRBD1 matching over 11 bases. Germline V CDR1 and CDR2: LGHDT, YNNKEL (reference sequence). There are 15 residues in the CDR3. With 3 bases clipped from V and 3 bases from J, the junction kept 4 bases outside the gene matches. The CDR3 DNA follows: TGTGCCAGCAGCCACCCCGGGACAGGGGGCTACGAGCAGTACTTC. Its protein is CASSHPGTGGYEQYF.

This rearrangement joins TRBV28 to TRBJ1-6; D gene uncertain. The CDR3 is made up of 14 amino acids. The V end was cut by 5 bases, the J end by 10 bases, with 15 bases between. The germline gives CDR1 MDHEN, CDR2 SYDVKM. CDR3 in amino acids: CASSPRPGGSPLHF. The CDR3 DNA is TGTGCCAGCAGTCCCAGGCCAGGAGGCTCACCCCTCCACTTT.

CDR3 sequence (DNA): TGTGCCAGCAGTGAATTGGGGGGGTCAGTCTCCTACGAGCAGTACTTC. It translates to CASSELGGSVSYEQYF. The V call is TRBV6-1, the J call TRBJ2-7, with TRBD2 identical over 7 bases. The germline gives CDR1 MNHNS, CDR2 SASEGT. Unmatched junction bases numbered 7, after V lost 2 bases and J lost 0 bases. CDR3 length: 16 amino acids.

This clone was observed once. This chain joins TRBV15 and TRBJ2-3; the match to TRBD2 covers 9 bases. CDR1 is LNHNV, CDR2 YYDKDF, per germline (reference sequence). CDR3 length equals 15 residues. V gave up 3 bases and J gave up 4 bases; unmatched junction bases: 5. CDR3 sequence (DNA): TGTGCCACCAGCAGGACTAGCGGAGGGCCAGATACGCAGTATTTT. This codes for CATSRTSGGPDTQYF. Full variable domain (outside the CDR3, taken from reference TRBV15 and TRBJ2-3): DAMVIQNPRYQVTQFGKPVTLSCSQTLNHNVMYWYQQKSSQAPKLLFHYYDKDFNNEADTPDNFQSRRPNTSFCFLDIRSPGLGDTAMYLCATSRTSGGPDTQYFGPGTRLTVL.

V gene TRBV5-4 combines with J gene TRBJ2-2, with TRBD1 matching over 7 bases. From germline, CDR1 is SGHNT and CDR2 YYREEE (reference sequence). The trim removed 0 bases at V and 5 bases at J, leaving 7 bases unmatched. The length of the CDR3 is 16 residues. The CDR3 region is CASSLGGGKDTGELFF. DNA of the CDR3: TGTGCCAGCAGCTTGGGAGGGGGCAAGGATACCGGGGAGCTGTTTTTT.

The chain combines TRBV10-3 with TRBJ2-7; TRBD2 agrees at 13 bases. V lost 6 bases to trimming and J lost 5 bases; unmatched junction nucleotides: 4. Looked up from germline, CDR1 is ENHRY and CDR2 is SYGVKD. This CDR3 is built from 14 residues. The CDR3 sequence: CAIRTGTSGNEQYF. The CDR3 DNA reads TGTGCCATCAGGACCGGGACTAGCGGGAACGAGCAGTACTTC.

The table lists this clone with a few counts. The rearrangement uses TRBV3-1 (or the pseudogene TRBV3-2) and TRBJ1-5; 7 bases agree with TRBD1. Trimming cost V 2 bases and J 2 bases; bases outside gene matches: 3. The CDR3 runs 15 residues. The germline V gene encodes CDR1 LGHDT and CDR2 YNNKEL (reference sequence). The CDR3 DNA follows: TGTGCCAGCAGCCAAAAAGGGACAGGCAATCAGCCCCAGCATTTT. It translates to CASSQKGTGNQPQHF.

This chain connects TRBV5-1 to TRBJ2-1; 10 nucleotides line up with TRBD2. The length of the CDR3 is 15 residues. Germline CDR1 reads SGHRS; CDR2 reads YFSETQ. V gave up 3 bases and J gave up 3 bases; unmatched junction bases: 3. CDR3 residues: CASSSGTSVYNEQFF. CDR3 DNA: TGCGCCAGCAGCTCCGGGACTAGCGTCTACAATGAGCAGTTCTTC.